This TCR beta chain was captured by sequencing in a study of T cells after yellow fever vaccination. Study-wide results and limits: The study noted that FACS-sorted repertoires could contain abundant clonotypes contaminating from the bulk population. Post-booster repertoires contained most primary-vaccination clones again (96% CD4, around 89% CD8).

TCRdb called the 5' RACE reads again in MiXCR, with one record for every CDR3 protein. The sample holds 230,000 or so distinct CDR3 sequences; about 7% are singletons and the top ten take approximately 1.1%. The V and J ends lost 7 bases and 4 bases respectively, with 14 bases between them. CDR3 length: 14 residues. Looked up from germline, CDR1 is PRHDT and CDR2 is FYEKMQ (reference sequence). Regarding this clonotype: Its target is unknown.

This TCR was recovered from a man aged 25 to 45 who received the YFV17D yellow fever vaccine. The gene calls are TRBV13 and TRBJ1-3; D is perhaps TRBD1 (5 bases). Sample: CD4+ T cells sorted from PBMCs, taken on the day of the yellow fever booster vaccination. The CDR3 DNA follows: TGTGCCAGCAAGGACCTCGCAGGGGGAAACACCATATATTTT. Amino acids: CASKDLAGGNTIYF.